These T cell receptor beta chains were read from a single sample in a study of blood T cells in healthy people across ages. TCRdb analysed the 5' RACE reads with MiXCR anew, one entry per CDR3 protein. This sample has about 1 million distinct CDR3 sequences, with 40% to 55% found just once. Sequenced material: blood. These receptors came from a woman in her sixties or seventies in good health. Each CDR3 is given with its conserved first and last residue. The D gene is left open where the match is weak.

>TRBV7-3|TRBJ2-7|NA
CASSLGDRAWGYEQYF
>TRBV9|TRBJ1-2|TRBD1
CASSVAGQGHYGYTF
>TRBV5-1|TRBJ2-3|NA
CASSLGMGGSDTQYF
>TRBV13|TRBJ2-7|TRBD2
CASSLGGRGINEQYF
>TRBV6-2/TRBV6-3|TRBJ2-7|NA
CASRFVYGRISYEQYF
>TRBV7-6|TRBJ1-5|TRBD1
CASSLGASSGTGYTNRPQHF
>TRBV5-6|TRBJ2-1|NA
CASSLQPRASYEQFF
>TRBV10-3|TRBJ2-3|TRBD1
CAIRRQGASDTQYF
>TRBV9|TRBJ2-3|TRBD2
CASSPEGPRGAQYF
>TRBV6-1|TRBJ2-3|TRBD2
CASSENPTSDRSDTQYF
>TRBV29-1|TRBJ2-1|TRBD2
CSVGLADYNEQFF
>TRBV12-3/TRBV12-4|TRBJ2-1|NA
CASSPPDRPSYNEQFF